What follows describes a single TCR beta chain. The antigen is not known. The data stem from a study of shared clonotypes between healthy human individuals. Looking at the study overall: Ranging from 18 to 49 in age, donors were two women and a few men. General study findings and limits: Sampling used blood alone; tissue repertoires probably differ.

The data were produced by immunoSEQ multiplex PCR, yet TCRdb's version contains in-frame clones alone and is incomplete. Here the sample spans millions of clones, roughly 94% being singletons. Terminally differentiated effector memory CD45RA+ cells were excluded from the naive CD8 cells, which were CD45RO-negative and positively selected for CCR7. Every donor was a Caucasian adult from Nashville, Tennessee. Sequencing was performed on naive CD8+ T cells sorted from blood. The receptor was isolated from a man aged 18 to 30 in good health.

Here the CDR3 DNA reads TGTGCCAGCAGTTCCCATAATGAAGAGGGCTCACCCCTCCACTTT. Its protein product is CASSSHNEEGSPLHF. The genes are TRBV28 and TRBJ1-6; D call uncertain. V gave up 4 bases and J gave up 10 bases, with 17 bases separating them. The CDR3 spans 15 residues. The germline V gene encodes CDR1 MDHEN and CDR2 SYDVKM. Full variable domain (outside the CDR3, taken from reference TRBV28 and TRBJ1-6): DVKVTQSSRYLVKRTGEKVFLECVQDMDHENMFWYRQDPGLGLRLIYFSYDVKMKEKGDIPEGYSVSREKKERFSLILESASTNQTSMYLCASSSHNEEGSPLHFGNGTRLTVT.